The 10 T cell receptor beta chains given below trace back to one sample, sequenced in a study of cytomegalovirus exposure and HLA in healthy donors. The PCR made use of 60 Vbeta and 13 Jbeta primers. Produced via immunoSEQ multiplex PCR; TCRdb's table is partial and in-frame only. The profile covers about 80,000 clones, with 65% to 80% appearing a single time and 2% to 3% taken by the ten largest. Sequenced material: PBMCs. These receptors were obtained from a man aged 30-40 years in good health and CMV-seronegative.

The chain joins TRBV5-4 to TRBJ2-4; a possible D gene is TRBD1 (5 bases). The germline V gene encodes CDR1 SGHNT and CDR2 YYREEE (reference sequence). CDR3 length equals 13 residues. Trimming took off 2 bases at V and 7 bases at J, with 10 bases between the two ends. The CDR3 sequence is CASSFRGANIQYF. DNA for the CDR3: TGTGCCAGCAGCTTTCGTGGGGCTAACATTCAGTACTTC.

The chain carries TRBV7-9 and TRBJ1-4; 9 nucleotides align to TRBD1. The CDR3 spans 14 residues. Germline V gene lookup returns CDR1 SEHNR and CDR2 FQNEAQ (reference sequence). V lost 4 bases and J lost 8; bases outside the gene matches: 5. CDR3 DNA: TGTGCCAGCAGCTCACAGGGGGCAGGGGAAAAACTGTTTTTT. It is translated as CASSSQGAGEKLFF.

This chain connects TRBV5-1 to TRBJ2-7; 7 nucleotides align to TRBD1. This CDR3 region has 13 residues. The V gene end was trimmed by 7 bases and the J gene end by 2 bases; junction bases not matched to a gene: 6. CDR1 and CDR2 (germline): SGHRS, YFSETQ. CDR3 in amino acids: CASHRDSPYEQYF. The CDR3 DNA follows: TGCGCCAGCCACCGGGACAGTCCCTACGAGCAGTACTTC.

This chain links TRBV7-6 with TRBJ2-7; TRBD1 agrees at 7 bases. This CDR3 region has 16 residues. Germline CDR1 SGHVS, CDR2 FNYEAQ. Trimming at V came to 1 base and at J to 0 bases, leaving 6 bases not matched to a gene. For the CDR3, the DNA is TGTGCCAGCAGCTTAGGACAGGGAAGGAGCTCCTACGAGCAGTACTTC. Translation: CASSLGQGRSSYEQYF.

This chain joins TRBV6-1 and TRBJ1-5, with 7 nucleotides matching TRBD1. The length of the CDR3 is 15 residues. Trimming removed 2 bases from V and 5 bases from J; junction bases left unmatched: 6. In germline, CDR1 is MNHNS, CDR2 SASEGT. CDR3 residues: CASSERDSWDQPQHF. CDR3 DNA: TGTGCCAGCAGTGAAAGGGACAGTTGGGATCAGCCCCAGCATTTT.

The gene calls are TRBV4-3 and TRBJ2-1; TRBD2 matches at 9 bases. Germline V gene data show CDR1 as LGHNA and CDR2 as YSLEER. Trimming took 1 base from V and 4 from J; bases not matched to a gene: 5. This CDR3 has 16 residues. The CDR3 DNA follows: TGCGCCAGCAGCCAAGGGCGGGGGGGACGATACAATGAGCAGTTCTTC. Residues: CASSQGRGGRYNEQFF.

J is TRBJ2-6 and V is TRBV7-3; TRBD2 might be the D (5 bases). Trimming removed 0 bases at V and 0 bases at J, with 15 bases between. The germline V gene encodes CDR1 SGHTA and CDR2 FQGTGA. This CDR3 has 19 amino acids. The DNA for the CDR3 is TGTGCCAGCAGCTTAACGCCGGGGTCTATACACTCTGGGGCCAACGTCCTGACTTTC. It encodes CASSLTPGSIHSGANVLTF.

The V call is TRBV6-5, the J call TRBJ2-5, with 9 bases lining up with TRBD1. J was trimmed by 5 bases and V by 7 bases; bases with no gene match: 8. This CDR3 comprises 14 residues. From germline, CDR1 is MNHEY and CDR2 SVGAGI. CDR3: CASKGTGTSETQYF. The CDR3 DNA follows: TGTGCCAGCAAGGGGACAGGGACTTCGGAGACCCAGTACTTC.

The genes are TRBV5-6 and TRBJ2-1; TRBD2 agrees at 9 bases. V lost 4 bases, J lost 8 bases, and 10 bases stayed unmatched. The length of the CDR3 is 15 residues. Per the germline V gene, CDR1 is SGHDT and CDR2 is YYEEEE. The DNA of the CDR3 is TGTGCCAGCAGCCGTCGGGGAGCGGGAGGCGATGAGCAGTTCTTC. Protein: CASSRRGAGGDEQFF.

The J gene is TRBJ1-6, the V gene TRBV7-2; a possible D gene is TRBD1 (6 bases). V lost 3 bases and J 6 bases, leaving 12 bases between the germline ends. The CDR3 loop spans 15 amino acids. Germline CDR1 and CDR2: SGHTA and FQGNSA. The CDR3 DNA reads as TGTGCCAGCAGCTTTAAGTGGGGGCCTAATTCACCCCTCCACTTT. Translated: CASSFKWGPNSPLHF.